Below, 20 T cell receptor beta chains from the same sample are listed, as sequenced in a study of human T cells and chemical hapten exposure. Described time point: patch test 2, 6 weeks after DPC sensitization. The sample's treatment: therapeutic diphenylcyclopropenone sensitization with weekly scalp DPC. One entry per CDR3 protein, called by TCRdb with MiXCR from the RACE reads. Here the sample spans about 96,000 distinct CDR3 sequences, about 9.3% being singletons. The material was whole blood, obtained in connection with sensitization to the hapten diphenylcyclopropenone (DPC). Every receptor here comes from a woman aged 40 to 50 with alopecia areata. Some clones in this sample may be carry-over from other donors' samples.

This chain joins TRBV28 and TRBJ2-1; 8 bases are shared with TRBD2. Losses at the gene ends were 0 bases for V and 3 bases for J; bases not matched to a gene: 4. In germline, CDR1 is MDHEN, CDR2 SYDVKM. The CDR3 covers 16 residues. CDR3 residues: CASSLWGSGNYNEQFF. The CDR3 nucleotides read TGTGCCAGCAGTTTATGGGGTAGCGGGAACTACAATGAGCAGTTCTTC. The whole variable domain, remainder taken from reference TRBV28 and TRBJ2-1, is DVKVTQSSRYLVKRTGEKVFLECVQDMDHENMFWYRQDPGLGLRLIYFSYDVKMKEKGDIPEGYSVSREKKERFSLILESASTNQTSMYLCASSLWGSGNYNEQFFGPGTRLTVL.

This clonotype was counted many times. The CDR3 nucleotides read TGTGCCAGCAGCCCTTGGGACGGAGGGGATGAGCAGTTCTTC. Protein product: CASSPWDGGDEQFF. The chain uses TRBV7-6 and TRBJ2-1; D may be TRBD2 (6 bases). The CDR3 sequence is 14 residues long. V lost 5 bases, J lost 8 bases, and 16 bases lay in between. Germline V gene lookup returns CDR1 SGHVS and CDR2 FNYEAQ.

J is TRBJ2-5 and V is TRBV6-4; no firm D call. Per the germline V gene, CDR1 is MRHNA and CDR2 is SNTAGT. The CDR3 loop spans 15 amino acids. Trimming took 5 bases from V and 1 from J, leaving 14 bases between them. The CDR3 coding sequence is TGTGCCAGCAGTAGCTCTGGCACGCCCCAAGAGACCCAGTACTTC. It is translated as CASSSSGTPQETQYF.

This clonotype was seen repeatedly, ten times or more. The chain combines TRBV12-3 or TRBV12-4 with TRBJ1-3; 7 bases map to TRBD1. CDR3 length equals 16 residues. Trimming removed 2 bases from V and 7 bases from J; junction bases left unmatched: 11. The chain's CDR3 is CASSLSAGTDHNTIYF. Here the CDR3 DNA reads TGTGCCAGCAGTTTAAGTGCCGGGACAGATCACAACACCATATATTTT.

This clonotype appeared many times. The chain combines TRBV7-9 with TRBJ2-2; the match to TRBD2 covers 7 bases. The germline V gene encodes CDR1 SEHNR and CDR2 FQNEAQ (reference sequence). This CDR3 comprises 22 residues. The junction had 30 bases not matched to a gene; V was cut back by 5 bases and J by 6 bases. As DNA, the CDR3 is TGTGCCAGCAGCCCAACCCCGGGCCAAGGAGTTTCGGGAGGACGTTTTTCCGGGGAGCTGTTTTTT. The encoded protein is CASSPTPGQGVSGGRFSGELFF.

This clonotype showed up just a few times. This chain links TRBV6-2 or TRBV6-3 with TRBJ2-7; a possible D gene is TRBD1 (6 bases). This CDR3 has 16 residues. Looked up from germline, CDR1 is MNHEY and CDR2 is SVGEGT. Deletions cut 2 bases from V and 1 base from J, with 15 bases between. The CDR3 DNA reads as TGTGCCAGCAGTTACGCGGACAGACTGGTTTCCTACGAGCAGTACTTC. Translation gives CASSYADRLVSYEQYF.

This clonotype was seen more than once but under ten times. V is TRBV5-1 and J is TRBJ1-3; D is ambiguous. V gave up 0 bases and J gave up 2 bases, with 6 bases separating them. The CDR3 runs to 14 residues. Germline assignment: CDR1 SGHRS and CDR2 YFSETQ. CDR3 amino acids: CASSLDGPGNTIYF. Here the CDR3 DNA reads TGCGCCAGCAGCTTGGATGGCCCTGGAAACACCATATATTTT.

This sequence joins TRBV18 and TRBJ2-7; TRBD2 matches at 11 bases. The CDR3 length is 16 residues. Unmatched junction bases numbered 3, after V lost 2 bases and J lost 0 bases. Germline V CDR1 and CDR2: KGHSH, LQKENI. The CDR3 region has the DNA TGTGCCAGCTCACCAGTAGGACTAGCGGGCTCCTACGAGCAGTACTTC. It translates to CASSPVGLAGSYEQYF.

This clonotype came up many times. DNA for the CDR3: TGTGCCAGCAAGAAAACGGGACGCGACGGCGGCTACACCTTC. Its translation: CASKKTGRDGGYTF. The chain uses TRBV6-2 or TRBV6-3 and TRBJ1-2; possibly TRBD1 for D (5 bases). CDR3 size: 14 residues. The germline V gene has CDR1 MNHEY and CDR2 SVGEGT. V was cut by 7 bases and J by 8 bases, with 20 bases left in between.

This clonotype is categorized as medium-sized (0.01 to 0.1%). The chain combines TRBV29-1 with TRBJ2-1, with 10 bases lining up with TRBD2. V was pared by 1 base and J by 9 bases, with 15 bases of the junction left unmatched. CDR3 length: 17 residues. In germline, CDR1 is SQVTM, CDR2 ANQGSEA. The CDR3 region is CSVEGTSGNPWIGEQFF. The CDR3 region has the DNA TGCAGCGTTGAAGGAACTAGCGGGAATCCGTGGATCGGTGAGCAGTTCTTC.

This clonotype has just a few counts. The gene calls are TRBV27 and TRBJ2-7, with a possible D match to TRBD1 (5 bases). Germline CDR1 MNHEY, CDR2 SMNVEV (reference sequence). This CDR3 has 14 residues. Trimming pared 5 bases from V and 5 bases from J, leaving 16 bases between. Written as DNA, the CDR3 is TGTGCCAGCAGTACAATACAGGAGTGGCACGAGCAGTACTTC. Protein: CASSTIQEWHEQYF.

This clonotype was recorded a few times. This chain connects TRBV7-2 to TRBJ1-2, with 10 bases aligning to TRBD1. J gave up 7 bases and V 5 bases, and 7 bases lay outside the gene matches. The germline gives CDR1 SGHTA, CDR2 FQGNSA. The CDR3 runs to 14 residues. CDR3 in amino acids: CASSIRDRGRGYTF. CDR3 nucleotides: TGTGCCAGCAGCATAAGGGACAGGGGACGTGGCTACACCTTC.

This clonotype occurred many times. The chain employs TRBV12-3 or TRBV12-4 and TRBJ1-6; D is uncertain. The V end was cut by 3 bases, the J end by 6 bases, with 6 bases between. The CDR3 is 13 amino acids. CDR3 coding DNA: TGTGCCAGCAGTTTTACGGGTAATTCACCCCTCCACTTT. It encodes CASSFTGNSPLHF.

This clonotype showed up many times. The CDR3 spells CATTRIPGLAGGDTQYF. The CDR3 DNA reads as TGTGCCACCACCCGCATTCCGGGACTAGCGGGAGGAGATACGCAGTATTTT. The gene calls are TRBV6-2 or TRBV6-3 and TRBJ2-3; 15 nucleotides line up with TRBD2. Trimming at V came to 10 bases and at J to 5 bases, leaving 13 bases not matched to a gene. The germline CDR1 and CDR2 sequences are MNHEY and SVGEGT. This CDR3 has 17 amino acids.

The sample holds a few counts of this clonotype. V gene TRBV11-2 combines with J gene TRBJ2-1, with 7 bases matching TRBD2. V gave up 0 bases and J gave up 4 bases; unmatched junction bases: 0. Germline V lookup: CDR1 SGHAT, CDR2 FQNNGV. The CDR3 totals 14 residues. CDR3 region: CASSLERGYNEQFF. CDR3 DNA sequence: TGTGCCAGCAGCTTAGAGCGGGGGTACAATGAGCAGTTCTTC.

This clonotype was detected many times. This chain uses TRBV5-6 with TRBJ2-2, with 9 bases identical to TRBD2. Germline-derived CDR1 and CDR2 are SGHDT and YYEEEE. With 4 bases clipped from V and 6 bases from J, the junction kept 10 bases outside the gene matches. The CDR3 runs 16 residues. The CDR3 region is CASSGIAGDLAGELFF. The CDR3 DNA is TGTGCCAGCAGCGGCATAGCGGGAGATTTGGCCGGGGAGCTGTTTTTT.

The chain carries TRBV6-6 and TRBJ2-1; 7 bases agree with TRBD2. The V gene end was trimmed by 6 bases and the J gene end by 5 bases; junction bases not matched to a gene: 7. Germline V gives CDR1 MNHNY, CDR2 SVGAGI (reference sequence). This CDR3 has 14 amino acids. The DNA of the CDR3 is TGTGCCAGCAGAACAAGCGGGAAGAACAATGAGCAGTTCTTC. Translation: CASRTSGKNNEQFF.

This clonotype was seen ten or more times. This chain connects TRBV29-1 to TRBJ2-1; either TRBD1 or TRBD2 may supply D (5 bases each). This CDR3 contains 11 residues. Germline loops: CDR1 SQVTM, CDR2 ANQGSEA. V lost 3 bases and J 16 bases, leaving 16 bases between the germline ends. The CDR3 loop reads CSVDLGTTVFF. CDR3 DNA: TGCAGCGTTGATTTGGGGACCACGGTTTTCTTC.

This clonotype was seen many times. The CDR3 here is CASSINRETYEQYF. In nucleotides, the CDR3 is TGTGCCAGTAGTATAAACCGGGAAACCTACGAGCAGTACTTC. This chain joins TRBV19 and TRBJ2-7, with TRBD2 as a possible D gene (5 bases). The germline V and J ends were trimmed by 2 bases and 2 bases, with 10 bases remaining between them. The germline V gene has CDR1 LNHDA and CDR2 SQIVND (reference sequence). CDR3 length: 14 residues. Full variable domain (remainder filled in from reference TRBV19 and TRBJ2-7): DGGITQSPKYLFRKEGQNVTLSCEQNLNHDAMYWYRQDPGQGLRLIYYSQIVNDFQKGDIAEGYSVSREKKESFPLTVTSAQKNPTAFYLCASSINRETYEQYFGPGTRLTVT.

This clonotype was seen at least ten times. The V and J genes are TRBV7-9 and TRBJ1-5, with 8 bases identical to TRBD1. V trimming: 5 bases; J trimming: 6 bases; junction bases outside the gene matches: 9. Germline loops: CDR1 SEHNR, CDR2 FQNEAQ (reference sequence). This CDR3 comprises 15 residues. The DNA of the CDR3 is TGTGCCAGCAGCGCTACCTCAGGGGGCAGTCAGCCCCAGCATTTT. This codes for CASSATSGGSQPQHF.